What follows are 30 T cell receptor beta chains derived from one specimen sequenced in a study of T cells in Graves' hyperthyroidism and ophthalmopathy. Regions amplified from RNA transcripts were the TCR beta CDR3 regions. The HTBI primer set drove a first-round RT-PCR of the TCR CDR3. TCRdb re-called the multiplex PCR reads with MiXCR, one entry per CDR3 protein. This table holds some 700,000 distinct CDR3 sequences, roughly 17% found once. The specimen was blood. These receptors originate from a man aged 45 to 65 with Graves' hyperthyroidism.

V usage is TRBV19 and J usage is TRBJ2-1, with 11 bases matching TRBD2. V lost 2 bases and J lost 7; bases outside the gene matches: 7. Per germline, CDR1 LNHDA and CDR2 SQIVND (reference sequence). The CDR3 loop spans 16 amino acids. CDR3 residues: CASSISSSGRWNEQFF. The CDR3 DNA is TGTGCCAGTAGTATATCGTCTAGCGGGAGGTGGAATGAGCAGTTCTTC.

This clonotype has a handful of counts. This rearrangement joins TRBV7-9 to TRBJ1-2, with D possibly TRBD1 on 6 matching bases. The CDR3 covers 15 residues. In germline, CDR1 is SEHNR, CDR2 FQNEAQ (reference sequence). V lost 1 base, J lost 3 bases, and 12 bases lay in between. The CDR3 loop reads CASSLVGTPYYGYTF. In nucleotides, the CDR3 is TGTGCCAGCAGCTTAGTAGGGACACCTTACTATGGCTACACCTTC.

In this sample, this clonotype turned up a few times. The chain combines TRBV19 with TRBJ1-2; 8 bases match TRBD1. The V segment lost 8 bases and the J segment 0 bases; nucleotides outside the gene matches: 8. The CDR3 runs 15 residues. Germline V gene sequence: CDR1 LNHDA, CDR2 SQIVND (reference sequence). Here the CDR3 DNA reads TGTGCCAGTTGCGACAGGGGATCTTCTAACTATGGCTACACCTTC. Encoded protein: CASCDRGSSNYGYTF.

This clonotype was counted a few times. The chain uses TRBV7-3 and TRBJ2-3; 13 bases are shared with TRBD2. V lost 4 bases to trimming and J lost 0 bases; unmatched junction nucleotides: 13. Germline V lookup: CDR1 SGHTA, CDR2 FQGTGA. The CDR3 sequence is 20 residues long. Written as DNA, the CDR3 is TGTGCCAGCAGCTCTCAGGGACTAGCGGGATGGGACCTAAGCACAGATACGCAGTATTTT. Translation gives CASSSQGLAGWDLSTDTQYF.

V is TRBV6-5 and J is TRBJ2-7; D is possibly TRBD2 (5 bases). The CDR3 is 14 amino acids. V gave up 0 bases and J gave up 3 bases, with 9 bases separating them. Germline CDR1 is MNHEY and CDR2 is SVGAGI. CDR3 coding DNA: TGTGCCAGCAGTTACTCGTCCGGGAACTACGAGCAGTACTTC. It translates to CASSYSSGNYEQYF.

The rearrangement joins TRBV4-1 to TRBJ2-7, with TRBD1 matching over 8 bases. The CDR3 runs 16 residues. J lost 4 bases, V lost 0 bases, and 8 bases had no gene match. The germline CDR1 and CDR2 sequences are MGHRA and YSYEKL. The CDR3 protein is CASSQDQRQGIYEQYF. CDR3 coding DNA: TGCGCCAGCAGCCAAGATCAGAGACAGGGGATTTACGAGCAGTACTTC.

This clonotype came up many times. The chain recombines TRBV7-2 with TRBJ2-1, with D tentatively TRBD2 (6 bases). The V end lost 5 bases, the J end lost 4 bases, and 12 bases lay between the germline ends. CDR1 and CDR2 (germline): SGHTA, FQGNSA. The CDR3 consists of 14 residues. The chain's CDR3 is CASSPHAGYNEQFF. DNA for the CDR3: TGTGCCAGCAGCCCCCATGCGGGATACAATGAGCAGTTCTTC.

There are many counts of this clonotype. J is TRBJ2-5 and V is TRBV28; possible D gene TRBD2, 7 bases. Germline-derived CDR1 and CDR2 are MDHEN and SYDVKM. The CDR3 consists of 17 residues. V lost 5 bases and J 0 bases, leaving 19 bases between the germline ends. For the CDR3, the DNA is TGTGCCAGCAGTACCGGGGCTAGCGGACAGTACCAAGAGACCCAGTACTTC. Translation gives CASSTGASGQYQETQYF.

V gene TRBV19 combines with J gene TRBJ1-2, with D possibly TRBD1 on 6 matching bases. This CDR3 has 15 residues. The germline V gene encodes CDR1 LNHDA and CDR2 SQIVND (reference sequence). V was cut by 3 bases and J by 4 bases, with 15 bases left in between. Here the CDR3 reads CASSIAGVGLYGYTF. In nucleotides, the CDR3 is TGTGCCAGTAGTATTGCAGGGGTTGGCCTCTATGGCTACACCTTC.

The table lists this clonotype with many counts. The chain combines TRBV2 with TRBJ1-6; D is ambiguous. Trimming took off 6 bases at V and 4 bases at J, with 13 bases between the two ends. The CDR3 consists of 15 residues. CDR1 is SNHLY, CDR2 FYNNEI, per germline. For the CDR3, the DNA is TGTGCCAGCAGGCGACAAGAAGCTTATAATTCACCCCTCCACTTT. Protein sequence: CASRRQEAYNSPLHF.

The gene calls are TRBV5-1 and TRBJ2-3; 11 positions match TRBD1. Germline V gene lookup returns CDR1 SGHRS and CDR2 YFSETQ. Trimming cost V 7 bases and J 4 bases; bases outside gene matches: 14. The CDR3 spans 17 residues. The CDR3 spells CASQWTGGAGVADTQYF. The DNA of the CDR3 is TGCGCCAGCCAATGGACAGGGGGCGCCGGGGTGGCAGATACGCAGTATTTT.

A few counts support this clonotype. The chain is built from TRBV18 and TRBJ2-1; 11 bases agree with TRBD2. From germline, CDR1 is KGHSH and CDR2 LQKENI. V lost 0 bases to trimming and J lost 5 bases; unmatched junction nucleotides: 6. The CDR3 covers 17 residues. The CDR3 DNA is TGTGCCAGCTCACCACCGGTAGCGGGAGGGCAGCACAATGAGCAGTTCTTC. This sequence encodes CASSPPVAGGQHNEQFF.

In this sample, this clonotype turned up many times. V and J are TRBV3-1 and TRBJ1-2, with D unclear. This CDR3 is 13 amino acids long. In germline, CDR1 is LGHDT, CDR2 YNNKEL (reference sequence). V lost 3 bases and J 12 bases, leaving 17 bases between the germline ends. This CDR3 is CASSQLNKVVNTF. CDR3 DNA sequence: TGTGCCAGCAGCCAGTTGAACAAGGTGGTTAACACCTTC.

V and J are TRBV5-1 and TRBJ2-1; either TRBD1 or TRBD2 may fit D (6 bases each). V gave up 4 bases and J gave up 10 bases, with 15 bases separating them. The CDR3 totals 13 residues. Germline lookup yields CDR1 SGHRS and CDR2 YFSETQ. CDR3 coding DNA: TGCGCCAGCAGCGGTCCGGGGGCTCACGAGCAGTTCTTC. This translates into CASSGPGAHEQFF.

This clonotype was counted only a few times. The rearrangement links TRBV20-1 to TRBJ2-7; 7 bases are shared with TRBD2. Germline values: CDR1 DFQATT, CDR2 SNEGSKA (reference sequence). This CDR3 contains 14 residues. V trimming: 6 bases; J trimming: 1 base; junction bases outside the gene matches: 9. The CDR3 nucleotides read TGCAGTGCCTCGAATAGCGGGCGATCCTACGAGCAGTACTTC. This codes for CSASNSGRSYEQYF.

Many counts were recorded for this clonotype. J is TRBJ2-1 and V is TRBV28, with D unresolved. CDR1 is MDHEN, CDR2 SYDVKM, per germline. This CDR3 has 18 amino acids. V lost 1 base, J lost 4 bases, and 20 bases lay in between. The CDR3 spells CASSLSGWRGVDYNEQFF. The CDR3 bases are TGTGCCAGCAGTTTATCGGGTTGGCGTGGGGTCGATTACAATGAGCAGTTCTTC. The complete variable domain, with remaining parts taken from reference TRBV28 and TRBJ2-1, reads DVKVTQSSRYLVKRTGEKVFLECVQDMDHENMFWYRQDPGLGLRLIYFSYDVKMKEKGDIPEGYSVSREKKERFSLILESASTNQTSMYLCASSLSGWRGVDYNEQFFGPGTRLTVL.

This clonotype was detected many times. The CDR3 is CASSLVGGDNEQFF. The DNA of the CDR3 is TGTGCCAGCAGCTTAGTTGGAGGCGACAATGAGCAGTTCTTC. The rearrangement joins TRBV7-9 to TRBJ2-1; D may be TRBD2 (5 bases). V was pared by 1 base and J by 5 bases, with 9 bases between. Germline V gene data show CDR1 as SEHNR and CDR2 as FQNEAQ (reference sequence). The CDR3 runs 14 residues.

The chain combines TRBV9 with TRBJ2-1; 8 nucleotides align to TRBD2. V gave up 4 bases and J gave up 0 bases; unmatched junction bases: 12. Germline CDR1 is SGDLS and CDR2 is YYNGEE. This CDR3 is built from 18 residues. DNA for the CDR3: TGTGCCAGCAGCCCAGGGAGCGGGAGCGACCCCTCCTACAATGAGCAGTTCTTC. Amino acid sequence: CASSPGSGSDPSYNEQFF.

The V gene is TRBV12-3 or TRBV12-4, the J gene TRBJ2-2, with D possibly called TRBD1 or TRBD2 (5 bases each). CDR3 length equals 14 residues. V was cut by 3 bases and J by 1 base, with 6 bases left in between. The CDR3 region has the DNA TGTGCCAGCAGTTTGGGGGAGAACACCGGGGAGCTGTTTTTT. As protein: CASSLGENTGELFF.

This clonotype was seen a handful of times. The chain carries TRBV2 and TRBJ2-7, with TRBD1 as a possible D gene (6 bases). V lost 9 bases to trimming and J lost 3 bases, with 18 bases between them. CDR3 size: 14 residues. The germline gives CDR1 SNHLY, CDR2 FYNNEI. The CDR3 loop reads CASQGPPWHYEQYF. CDR3 DNA: TGTGCCAGTCAGGGGCCGCCATGGCACTACGAGCAGTACTTC.

This clonotype was seen at least ten times. The genes are TRBV29-1 and TRBJ2-7; 7 bases map to TRBD2. The germline gives CDR1 SQVTM, CDR2 ANQGSEA. The CDR3 loop spans 15 amino acids. V shed 0 bases, J shed 3 bases, and the junction held 8 bases outside the gene matches. The CDR3 nucleotides are TGCAGCGTTGAAGATGGCACTAGCGCTCACTACGAGCAGTACTTC. Protein: CSVEDGTSAHYEQYF.

This clonotype was found a few times. This chain connects TRBV6-2 or TRBV6-3 to TRBJ2-7, with unresolved D. The CDR3 covers 18 residues. The germline V gene has CDR1 MNHEY and CDR2 SVGEGT. V was shortened by 0 bases and J by 1 base, with 19 bases between the two germline ends. DNA for the CDR3: TGTGCCAGCAGTTACTCGAATCCAGGATCCAGTCATTCCTACGAGCAGTACTTC. Translation gives CASSYSNPGSSHSYEQYF.

In this sample, this clonotype turned up many times. The chain uses TRBV28 and TRBJ2-7; 14 nucleotides agree with TRBD2. The CDR3 spans 16 residues. CDR1 MDHEN and CDR2 SYDVKM come from the germline V gene. V dropped 5 bases and J dropped 0; count of bases not matched to a gene: 3. CDR3 in DNA: TGTGCCAGCAGTCTCGGGACTAGCGGGAGCTCCTACGAGCAGTACTTC. It yields the protein CASSLGTSGSSYEQYF. Supplemented by reference TRBV28 and TRBJ2-7, the full variable domain reads DVKVTQSSRYLVKRTGEKVFLECVQDMDHENMFWYRQDPGLGLRLIYFSYDVKMKEKGDIPEGYSVSREKKERFSLILESASTNQTSMYLCASSLGTSGSSYEQYFGPGTRLTVT.

This clonotype was found many times. The chain is built from TRBV7-9 and TRBJ2-1; 12 bases agree with TRBD1. V was clipped by 5 bases and J by 7 bases; unmatched bases: 6. CDR3 length: 15 amino acids. Germline V gives CDR1 SEHNR, CDR2 FQNEAQ (reference sequence). CDR3 amino acids: CASSPGQGAFNEQFF. The CDR3 nucleotides read TGTGCCAGCAGCCCGGGACAGGGGGCATTTAATGAGCAGTTCTTC.

There are many counts of this clonotype. V is TRBV12-3 or TRBV12-4 and J is TRBJ1-1; D is possibly TRBD1 (5 bases). Trimming cost V 4 bases and J 4 bases, with 10 bases left between them. The CDR3 is 13 amino acids. CDR3 sequence: CASSSYRSTEAFF. CDR3 DNA: TGTGCCAGCAGTTCCTACAGGTCCACTGAAGCTTTCTTT.

For this clonotype: A much larger clone lies one base from this, so it may be a read error. The CDR3 end shows no conserved phenylalanine or tryptophan, and so a read error is likely. The chain carries TRBV7-8 and TRBJ2-5; D is tentatively TRBD1 or TRBD2 (5 bases each). The CDR3 consists of 14 residues. V lost 8 bases to trimming and J lost 2 bases, with 15 bases between them. Germline V lookup: CDR1 SGHVS, CDR2 FQNEAQ. In DNA form, the CDR3 reads TGTGCCAGCGCCCCAGGGACGGTTCAAGAGACCCAGTACTAC. The encoded protein is CASAPGTVQETQYY.

This clonotype was counted between two and nine times. V usage is TRBV28 and J usage is TRBJ2-5; 8 bases line up with TRBD1. This CDR3 spans 13 amino acids. J lost 5 bases, V lost 6 bases, and 5 bases had no gene match. In germline, CDR1 is MDHEN, CDR2 SYDVKM. The CDR3 loop reads CASRPGGLETQYF. CDR3 in DNA: TGTGCCAGCAGGCCAGGGGGCCTGGAGACCCAGTACTTC.

This clonotype came up many times. CDR3 region: CASSLDLRLGDEQFF. DNA for the CDR3: TGTGCCAGCAGCTTAGATCTCCGACTAGGGGATGAGCAGTTCTTC. V and J are TRBV11-2 and TRBJ2-1; perhaps TRBD2 as D (6 bases). Germline CDR1 reads SGHAT; CDR2 reads FQNNGV. The V end lost 0 bases, the J end lost 8 bases, and 14 bases lay between the germline ends. The CDR3 has 15 amino acids.

In its sample, this clonotype was seen once. J is TRBJ1-5 and V is TRBV12-3 or TRBV12-4; D unclear. The CDR3 is 12 amino acids. V lost 8 bases, J lost 7 bases, and 12 bases lay in between. Written as DNA, the CDR3 is TGTGCCAGCCTATCAGCCATGCAGCCCCAGCATTTT. Its protein product is CASLSAMQPQHF.

This clonotype came up a few times. The V gene is TRBV4-1, the J gene TRBJ2-7, with 9 bases fitting TRBD2. J gave up 3 bases and V 3 bases, and 9 bases lay outside the gene matches. CDR3 length equals 16 residues. CDR1 and CDR2 from the germline V gene are MGHRA and YSYEKL. The CDR3 loop reads CASSHSIAGDLYEQYF. The DNA of the CDR3 is TGCGCCAGCAGCCATTCTATAGCGGGAGACCTCTACGAGCAGTACTTC.